This T cell receptor beta chain was observed in a study of cytomegalovirus exposure and HLA in healthy donors. This clone has just a few counts. The antigen remains unidentified. The same CDR3 can be traced to other DNA sequences in this sample. The study ran its PCR with 60 Vbeta and 13 Jbeta primers. Sequenced by immunoSEQ multiplex PCR; TCRdb stores in-frame clones only, minus some. Counted here are some 190,000 clones, about 79% occurring once; the ten biggest clones make up around 1.6%. Study-wide results and caveats: Analyzed later, association rates of TCRs varied across HLA loci, with DRB1 most and HLA-C fewest. The authors later linked a missense DCLRE1C variant to TCR beta V- and J-gene trimming.

Sequencing was carried out using PBMCs. The source is a man aged 18 to 35 in good health and CMV-seronegative.

The CDR3 loop reads CASSRGDYGYTF. CDR3 in DNA: TGTGCCAGCAGTCGGGGGGACTATGGCTACACCTTC. V usage is TRBV28 and J usage is TRBJ1-2; tentative D call: TRBD1 (5 bases). The CDR3 totals 12 residues. Germline assignment: CDR1 MDHEN and CDR2 SYDVKM. The germline V and J ends were trimmed by 5 bases and 3 bases, with 7 bases remaining between them.